The rows below give T cell receptor beta chains drawn from one sample of a study of blood T cell repertoires in COVID-19. Sequenced by immunoSEQ multiplex PCR; TCRdb stores in-frame clones only, minus some. Here the sample spans hundreds of thousands of clones, 80% to 85% being singletons. Material for sequencing was peripheral blood. These TCRs come from a woman of 80 years or more with active or convalescent COVID-19. Both conserved end residues are part of each CDR3. A D gene is named only where the DNA matches it firmly. Size is stated for part of the rows, as once, few or many counts, or as a class when the clone is expanded.

J gene,V gene,clone size,D gene,CDR3 protein,CDR3 DNA
TRBJ2-7,TRBV28,-,TRBD1,CASSTHGTGLSYEQYF,TGTGCCAGCAGTACACACGGGACAGGGCTTTCTTACGAGCAGTACTTC
TRBJ2-7,TRBV27,many,-,CASSNIQGTFQYF,TGTGCCAGCAGTAACATCCAGGGCACCTTTCAGTACTTC
TRBJ2-5,TRBV9,-,TRBD1,CASSPGTGGGTETQYF,TGTGCCAGCAGCCCAGGGACAGGGGGAGGGACGGAGACCCAGTACTTC
TRBJ2-1,TRBV30,-,-,CAWSPRRVDEQFF,TGTGCCTGGAGTCCCCGCAGGGTCGATGAGCAGTTCTTC
TRBJ2-2,TRBV20-1,-,-,CSATDSHPVTGELFF,TGCAGTGCTACTGACTCCCACCCGGTCACCGGGGAGCTGTTTTTT
TRBJ2-2,TRBV4-2,-,-,CASSQVGDTGELFF,TGTGCCAGCAGCCAAGTCGGGGACACCGGGGAGCTGTTTTTT
TRBJ2-5,TRBV5-4,-,-,CASSLARASGETQYF,TGTGCCAGCAGCTTGGCCAGGGCAAGTGGGGAGACCCAGTACTTC
TRBJ2-7,TRBV28,-,-,CASSLVSQGSSEQYF,TGTGCCAGCAGTTTAGTGTCACAGGGATCTTCCGAGCAGTACTTC
TRBJ2-7,TRBV11-3,-,-,CASIRYGSHSEQYF,TGTGCCAGCATCCGATACGGGAGTCATAGCGAGCAGTACTTC
TRBJ1-3,TRBV28,-,-,CASIAGGSLSGNTIYF,TGTGCCAGCATTGCCGGGGGTAGCCTCTCTGGAAACACCATATATTTT
TRBJ2-3,TRBV12-3/TRBV12-4,-,-,CASSPGVHTQYF,TGTGCCAGCAGTCCAGGGGTCCATACGCAGTATTTT
TRBJ1-1,TRBV5-1,once,TRBD1,CASSSGGGEGPRGRGAFF,TGCGCCAGCAGCTCCGGGGGTGGTGAAGGTCCCAGGGGGCGAGGGGCTTTCTTT
TRBJ2-1,TRBV9,-,TRBD2,CASSPRLGLAGPPEQFF,TGTGCCAGCAGCCCCCGCCTCGGACTAGCGGGGCCTCCGGAGCAGTTCTTC
TRBJ2-3,TRBV7-3,-,TRBD2,CASSLGTSGGGDTQYF,TGTGCCAGCAGCTTGGGGACTAGCGGGGGTGGAGATACGCAGTATTTT
TRBJ1-5,TRBV20-1,once,TRBD1,CSASQGQGLWQPQHF,TGCAGTGCTAGTCAAGGACAGGGATTGTGGCAGCCCCAGCATTTT
TRBJ2-3,TRBV19,few,-,CASSITEAGQDTQYF,TGTGCCAGTAGTATCACCGAGGCAGGGCAGGATACGCAGTATTTT